Listed here are 25 T cell receptor beta chains from one sample, sequenced in a study of blood T cell repertoires in COVID-19. TCRdb's table, derived via immunoSEQ multiplex PCR, lists solely in-frame clones and lacks some. The sample holds some 80,000 clones; roughly 80% are singletons and the top ten take approximately 12%. Specimen: peripheral blood. These receptors all come from a human donor in a cohort sampled during active COVID-19.

The chain is built from TRBV6-4 and TRBJ2-7; TRBD1 agrees at 7 bases. CDR3 length: 13 amino acids. CDR1 is MRHNA and CDR2 is SNTAGT in the germline V gene. V trimming: 4 bases; J trimming: 6 bases; junction bases outside the gene matches: 6. DNA of the CDR3: TGTGCCAGCAGTGGAACAGGGGTCACCGAGCAGTACTTC. Protein product: CASSGTGVTEQYF.

The chain links TRBV6-1 to TRBJ1-4; maybe TRBD1 (5 bases). V dropped 2 bases and J dropped 5 bases, with 12 bases sitting between them. Germline V lookup: CDR1 MNHNS, CDR2 SASEGT. The CDR3 loop spans 15 amino acids. DNA of the CDR3: TGTGCCAGCAGTGAACGGCAGGGAAAAAATGAAAAACTGTTTTTT. It is translated as CASSERQGKNEKLFF.

The gene calls are TRBV28 and TRBJ1-6; 9 nucleotides match TRBD1. With 2 bases clipped from V and 3 bases from J, the junction kept 2 bases outside the gene matches. Germline V gives CDR1 MDHEN, CDR2 SYDVKM. The CDR3 length is 16 residues. The CDR3 reads CASSLGDRDYNSPLHF. As DNA, the CDR3 is TGTGCCAGCAGTTTAGGGGACAGGGACTATAATTCACCCCTCCACTTT.

J is TRBJ1-5 and V is TRBV28; 10 bases are shared with TRBD1. The CDR3 is 15 amino acids. Trimming took 6 bases from V and 3 from J; bases not matched to a gene: 5. Germline CDR1 MDHEN, CDR2 SYDVKM. CDR3 amino acids: CASSRDRGPNQPQHF. Here the CDR3 DNA reads TGTGCCAGCAGCCGGGACAGGGGCCCCAATCAGCCCCAGCATTTT.

The chain combines TRBV21-1 with TRBJ1-2; the D call in the table, TRBD1, was not verified against the DNA. TRBV21-1 is marked as a pseudogene. This CDR3 is 14 amino acids long. CDR3 sequence reads: CASRTTGTAYGYTF. CDR3 coding DNA: TGTGCCAGCAGGACCACCGGGACAGCCTATGGCTACACCTTC.

The CDR3 is CASSVLAGGVRDEQFF. DNA for the CDR3: TGTGCCAGCAGCGTTCTGGCGGGAGGCGTTAGGGATGAGCAGTTCTTC. The chain uses TRBV9 and TRBJ2-1; the match to TRBD2 covers 8 bases. The germline V gene has CDR1 SGDLS and CDR2 YYNGEE. V lost 2 bases to trimming and J lost 8 bases; unmatched junction nucleotides: 12. The CDR3 consists of 16 residues.

This rearrangement joins TRBV5-4 to TRBJ2-7, with a weak D call TRBD2 (6 bases). The CDR3 has 16 residues. V lost 2 bases to trimming and J lost 0 bases, with 15 bases between them. Per germline, CDR1 SGHNT and CDR2 YYREEE (reference sequence). The CDR3 spells CASSLGSTSYSYEQYF. The CDR3 region has the DNA TGTGCCAGCAGCTTAGGATCTACTAGCTACTCCTACGAGCAGTACTTC.

The chain couples TRBV19 to TRBJ1-2; perhaps TRBD1 as D (5 bases). This CDR3 is built from 17 residues. Germline-derived CDR1 and CDR2 are LNHDA and SQIVND (reference sequence). V lost 6 bases and J 5 bases, leaving 25 bases between the germline ends. The CDR3 DNA sequence: TGTGCCAGTAGAACTAGACTGGAGGCGGGACCGGGGTATGGCTACACCTTC. Translation: CASRTRLEAGPGYGYTF.

CDR3 nucleotide sequence: TGTGCCAGCAGCTTAGCGGGCAGGGGGTCTCCCCGCTACGAGCAGTACTTC. Its translation: CASSLAGRGSPRYEQYF. The chain employs TRBV7-2 and TRBJ2-7; the match to TRBD1 covers 7 bases. The V and J ends lost 0 bases and 3 bases, in that order; junction bases with no gene match: 11. The CDR3 has 17 residues. Germline-derived CDR1 and CDR2 are SGHTA and FQGNSA.

The chain joins TRBV2 to TRBJ2-1; TRBD2 matches at 11 bases. The CDR3 is made up of 16 amino acids. Germline V gene data show CDR1 as SNHLY and CDR2 as FYNNEI. V lost 5 bases and J lost 5; bases outside the gene matches: 8. CDR3 nucleotides: TGTGCCAGCAGTAGGGATAGCGGGAGGGGTAACAATGAGCAGTTCTTC. It yields the protein CASSRDSGRGNNEQFF.

This chain's CDR3 is CASSLLSGENIQYF. The CDR3, as DNA: TGTGCCAGCAGCTTATTATCCGGGGAAAACATTCAGTACTTC. This chain connects TRBV7-9 to TRBJ2-4; D might be TRBD2 (5 bases). Germline assignment: CDR1 SEHNR and CDR2 FQNEAQ (reference sequence). V was cut by 2 bases and J by 5 bases, with 10 bases left in between. CDR3 length equals 14 residues.

The chain recombines TRBV18 with TRBJ2-6; D possibly corresponds to TRBD2 (6 bases). The length of the CDR3 is 17 residues. Trimming took 0 bases from V and 0 from J, leaving 9 bases between them. Germline V lookup: CDR1 KGHSH, CDR2 LQKENI. The CDR3 loop reads CASSPPGGLSGANVLTF. Here the CDR3 DNA reads TGTGCCAGCTCACCACCCGGGGGTCTCTCTGGGGCCAACGTCCTGACTTTC.

This sequence joins TRBV9 and TRBJ1-2; tentatively, D is TRBD1 (6 bases). From germline, CDR1 is SGDLS and CDR2 YYNGEE. Between the trimmed V and J ends, which lost 0 bases and 6 bases, there was a span of 15 bases. This CDR3 contains 15 residues. This CDR3 is CASSVEGGRSDGYTF. CDR3 sequence (DNA): TGTGCCAGCAGCGTAGAGGGGGGGCGCTCGGATGGCTACACCTTC.

This sequence joins TRBV3-1 (or the pseudogene TRBV3-2) and TRBJ1-1; no firm D call. V was trimmed by 4 bases and J by 7 bases, leaving 16 bases between them. The germline V gene has CDR1 LGHDT and CDR2 YNNKEL (reference sequence). The CDR3 length is 14 residues. The CDR3: CASSPWTIEGEAFF. Written as DNA, the CDR3 is TGTGCCAGCAGCCCGTGGACCATTGAGGGTGAAGCTTTCTTT.

V is TRBV6-5 and J is TRBJ2-7; 13 bases are shared with TRBD2. Germline loops: CDR1 MNHEY, CDR2 SVGAGI. The CDR3 spans 15 residues. The V gene end was trimmed by 5 bases and the J gene end by 3 bases; junction bases not matched to a gene: 4. Here the CDR3 reads CASSTGTSGVYEQYF. The CDR3 bases are TGTGCCAGCAGTACAGGGACTAGCGGGGTCTACGAGCAGTACTTC.

The CDR3 reads CASSILGTSGTGELFF. The CDR3 DNA reads TGCGCCAGCAGCATCCTAGGGACTAGCGGGACCGGGGAGCTGTTTTTT. This chain uses TRBV5-1 with TRBJ2-2; 12 nucleotides match TRBD2. With V trimmed by 4 bases and J by 5 bases, 6 bases remained unmatched. This CDR3 has 16 amino acids. Germline CDR1 reads SGHRS; CDR2 reads YFSETQ.

The rearrangement joins TRBV5-4 to TRBJ1-2; D possibly corresponds to TRBD1 (5 bases). V was trimmed by 1 base and J by 8 bases, leaving 12 bases between them. There are 13 residues in the CDR3. Germline V gene data show CDR1 as SGHNT and CDR2 as YYREEE (reference sequence). The CDR3 is CASSLQGTEGYTF. The CDR3 DNA reads as TGTGCCAGCAGCTTGCAGGGTACGGAAGGCTACACCTTC.

The chain combines TRBV2 with TRBJ1-1; 9 nucleotides agree with TRBD1. The CDR3 totals 16 residues. Per germline, CDR1 SNHLY and CDR2 FYNNEI. Unmatched junction bases numbered 9, after V lost 4 bases and J lost 3 bases. CDR3 protein: CASSGGDRALDTEAFF. The CDR3, as DNA: TGTGCCAGCAGTGGGGGGGACAGGGCCCTGGACACTGAAGCTTTCTTT. The entire variable domain, with the rest obtained from reference TRBV2 and TRBJ1-1, is as follows: EPEVTQTPSHQVTQMGQEVILRCVPISNHLYFYWYRQILGQKVEFLVSFYNNEISEKSEIFDDQFSVERPDGSNFTLKIRSTKLEDSAMYFCASSGGDRALDTEAFFGQGTRLTVV.

The chain employs TRBV14 and TRBJ1-3, with a tentative D call TRBD1 (6 bases). The germline V and J ends were trimmed by 4 bases and 0 bases, with 16 bases remaining between them. The V gene's germline CDR1 is SGHDN and CDR2 FVKESK. This CDR3 comprises 17 residues. Here the CDR3 DNA reads TGTGCCAGCAGCCGAAAGGGGACACCGAACTCTGGAAACACCATATATTTT. Amino acids: CASSRKGTPNSGNTIYF.

This clone qualifies as medium-sized. The chain recombines TRBV7-9 with TRBJ2-7, with D possibly matching TRBD1 (6 bases). Germline values: CDR1 SEHNR, CDR2 FQNEAQ (reference sequence). This CDR3 comprises 15 residues. V gave up 9 bases and J gave up 4 bases, with 22 bases separating them. CDR3 DNA: TGTGCCAGTAGTTCCACCAGGGACATCTTTTACGAGCAGTACTTC. It translates to CASSSTRDIFYEQYF.

In its sample, this clone was seen a few times. The chain recombines TRBV2 with TRBJ2-1, with a tentative D call TRBD2 (6 bases). CDR1 SNHLY and CDR2 FYNNEI come from the germline V gene. CDR3 length: 14 amino acids. V was pared by 7 bases and J by 3 bases, with 13 bases between. The CDR3 nucleotides are TGTGCCAGCACGGGTAGCGGCGTCTACAATGAGCAGTTCTTC. Protein sequence: CASTGSGVYNEQFF.

This clone came up a few times. The chain couples TRBV7-9 to TRBJ2-5; D gene ambiguous. This CDR3 is 12 amino acids long. Germline CDR1 reads SEHNR; CDR2 reads FQNEAQ (reference sequence). The V end lost 5 bases, the J end lost 5 bases, and 9 bases lay between the germline ends. The CDR3: CASSPFQETQYF. Written as DNA, the CDR3 is TGTGCCAGCAGCCCTTTCCAGGAGACCCAGTACTTC.

The chain links TRBV7-3 to TRBJ2-7; 11 nucleotides line up with TRBD2. Germline loops: CDR1 SGHTA, CDR2 FQGTGA. J gave up 5 bases and V 5 bases, and 11 bases lay outside the gene matches. The CDR3 length is 16 residues. DNA for the CDR3: TGTGCCAGCAGCCCAACTAGCGGGAGCCCCCCGAACGAGCAGTACTTC. It codes for CASSPTSGSPPNEQYF.

V is TRBV28 and J is TRBJ2-1; D might be TRBD2 (6 bases). The V gene lost 6 bases and the J gene lost 2 bases, with 14 bases spanning the gap. Germline CDR1 is MDHEN and CDR2 is SYDVKM. The CDR3 totals 15 residues. As DNA, the CDR3 is TGTGCCAGCAGCGGCGGGAACAACCCCTACAATGAGCAGTTCTTC. This translates into CASSGGNNPYNEQFF.

This chain joins TRBV28 and TRBJ2-1, with 10 bases lining up with TRBD2. Unmatched junction bases numbered 8, after V lost 6 bases and J lost 6 bases. Germline V gene data show CDR1 as MDHEN and CDR2 as SYDVKM. The CDR3 has 15 residues. CDR3 nucleotide sequence: TGTGCCAGCAGCCGAAGCGGGAGGGCCTCCAATGAGCAGTTCTTC. Residues: CASSRSGRASNEQFF.